One sample yielded the 6 T cell receptor beta chains listed below, sequenced in a study of blood T cells in healthy people across ages (dated by TCRdb to the mid-2010s). The library was made by 5' RACE. The sequencing machine was an Illumina HiSeq 2500. The second PCR ran for roughly 7 to 12 cycles and used a J-beta primer mix along with a sample-barcoded 5' primer. The public reads were quality trimmed at Q25 with fastp and then assembled into clones with MiXCR by TCRdb, keeping productive beta chains. Rows with one shared CDR3 protein collapse into an entry with the most common genes and DNA. The sample records about 640,000 distinct CDR3 sequences, roughly 58% of which are singletons. The top ten clones comprise over 35% of the sample. Sequences were obtained from blood. The receptors stem from a man between 60 and 75 years old in good health.

The chain joins TRBV3-1 to TRBJ2-2; D call uncertain. The CDR3 runs 11 residues. The germline CDR1 and CDR2 sequences are LGHDT and YNNKEL (reference sequence). The germline V and J ends were trimmed by 0 bases and 13 bases, with 6 bases remaining between them. CDR3 coding DNA: TGTGCCAGCAGCCAAGATTCGTGGCTGTTTTTT. Translation gives CASSQDSWLFF. The full variable domain, in which reference TRBV3-1 and TRBJ2-2 provide the parts outside the CDR3, is DTAVSQTPKYLVTQMGNDKSIKCEQNLGHDTMYWYKQDSKKFLKIMFSYNNKELIINETVPNRFSPKSPDKAHLNLHINSLELGDSAVYFCASSQDSWLFFGEGSRLTVL.

This rearrangement joins TRBV28 to TRBJ2-1, with D tentatively TRBD1 (6 bases). The germline V gene encodes CDR1 MDHEN and CDR2 SYDVKM. Trimming stripped 6 bases from V and 0 bases from J, with 15 bases between. The CDR3 extends over 16 amino acids. For the CDR3, the DNA is TGTGCCAGCAGCCCCGGGACACGGATCTCCTACAATGAGCAGTTCTTC. This encodes CASSPGTRISYNEQFF. Together with reference TRBV28 and TRBJ2-1, the CDR3 gives the full variable domain: DVKVTQSSRYLVKRTGEKVFLECVQDMDHENMFWYRQDPGLGLRLIYFSYDVKMKEKGDIPEGYSVSREKKERFSLILESASTNQTSMYLCASSPGTRISYNEQFFGPGTRLTVL.

This clonotype has only a few counts. V and J are TRBV20-1 and TRBJ2-3; TRBD2 matches at 7 bases. V trimming: 3 bases; J trimming: 2 bases; junction bases outside the gene matches: 2. The CDR3 has 13 amino acids. Germline V CDR1 and CDR2: DFQATT, SNEGSKA (reference sequence). CDR3 sequence: CSASGDYTDTQYF. The CDR3 coding sequence is TGCAGTGCTAGCGGGGACTACACAGATACGCAGTATTTT.

This clonotype was found once. The chain has TRBV15 and TRBJ2-7, with 9 positions matching TRBD1. The CDR3 length is 17 residues. Per germline, CDR1 LNHNV and CDR2 YYDKDF (reference sequence). V lost 1 base and J lost 0; bases outside the gene matches: 7. CDR3 amino acids: CATSRASGTGSSYEQYF. DNA of the CDR3: TGTGCCACCAGCAGAGCTTCCGGGACAGGGAGCTCCTACGAGCAGTACTTC.

This clonotype was counted once. The V call is TRBV6-2 or TRBV6-3, the J call TRBJ2-1; TRBD1 aligns across 7 bases. Looked up from germline, CDR1 is MNHEY and CDR2 is SVGEGT. Trimming cost V 6 bases and J 3 bases; bases outside gene matches: 5. This CDR3 is built from 14 residues. CDR3 nucleotide sequence: TGTGCCAGCAGACCTACAGGGGACTACAATGAGCAGTTCTTC. Its protein product is CASRPTGDYNEQFF.

This clonotype was picked up many times. This chain uses TRBV27 with TRBJ1-2, with D unresolved. Trimming left V 8 bases short and J 4 bases short, with 17 bases between. This CDR3 has 14 residues. CDR1 MNHEY and CDR2 SMNVEV come from the germline V gene (reference sequence). CDR3 loop: CASAFEAGFYGYTF. The DNA of the CDR3 is TGTGCCAGCGCTTTCGAGGCGGGCTTCTATGGCTACACCTTC.